Shown below are 27 T cell receptor beta chains from a single sample sequenced in a study of T cells in Graves' hyperthyroidism and ophthalmopathy (dated by TCRdb to between 2019 and 2020). The library was generated by multiplex PCR. Instrument on record: Illumina HiSeq 2000. The TCR beta CDR3 regions were amplified from the RNA transcripts. For the first round of RT-PCR on the TCR CDR3, the HTBI primer set was used together with the Qiagen OneStep RT-PCR kit. In-frame beta chains were kept once TCRdb had trimmed the public reads at Q25 with fastp and called clones with MiXCR. For every CDR3 protein sequence, its rows merge into one entry that carries the most common genes and DNA. For this sample there are hundreds of thousands of distinct CDR3 sequences; approximately 14% appear just once. More than 8.5% of the sample is held by the ten biggest clonotypes. Source material: blood. These receptors came from a woman aged 18-29 years with Graves' hyperthyroidism.

The V call is TRBV20-1, the J call TRBJ2-2; 7 bases align to TRBD2. CDR1 DFQATT and CDR2 SNEGSKA come from the germline V gene (reference sequence). This CDR3 is built from 14 residues. Unmatched junction bases numbered 4, after V lost 3 bases and J lost 3 bases. For the CDR3, the DNA is TGCAGTGCTAGGATTGCGGGAGACACCGGGGAGCTGTTTTTT. Translating it yields CSARIAGDTGELFF.

This clonotype was counted a few times. The rearrangement links TRBV15 to TRBJ2-7; 10 nucleotides line up with TRBD1. Trimming took 6 bases from V and 4 from J; bases not matched to a gene: 21. CDR1 is LNHNV and CDR2 is YYDKDF in the germline V gene (reference sequence). The CDR3 loop spans 19 amino acids. The CDR3 nucleotides are TGTGCCACCAGTCTCCCGGGACAGGGGCTATCCATTGGGCTTTACGAGCAGTACTTC. Residues: CATSLPGQGLSIGLYEQYF.

The chain employs TRBV4-1 and TRBJ2-5, with no clear D. Trimming left V 1 base short and J 5 bases short, with 8 bases between. Germline CDR1 MGHRA, CDR2 YSYEKL. This CDR3 comprises 13 residues. Written as DNA, the CDR3 is TGCGCCAGCAGCCAAGTGGGCGAGGAGACCCAGTACTTC. It codes for CASSQVGEETQYF.

In this sample, this clonotype turned up many times. This chain connects TRBV28 to TRBJ2-3, with 8 bases lining up with TRBD1. Per germline, CDR1 MDHEN and CDR2 SYDVKM. The CDR3 contains 13 residues. V dropped 8 bases and J dropped 1; count of bases not matched to a gene: 2. DNA of the CDR3: TGTGCCAGCGACAGGGGCCGCACAGATACGCAGTATTTT. Residues: CASDRGRTDTQYF.

Notes on this clonotype: A much more abundant neighbour one base away suggests this may be a read error. V and J are TRBV5-1 and TRBJ2-1; 8 nucleotides agree with TRBD1. Judging by the DNA end, TRBJ2-7 fits better; the J call may be wrong. The CDR3 length is 17 residues. Germline-derived CDR1 and CDR2 are SGHRS and YFSETQ. CDR3 loop: CASSLEVVRGRLNEQYF. In DNA form, the CDR3 reads TGCGCCAGCAGCTTGGAGGTGGTCAGGGGGCGCCTCAATGAGCAGTACTTC.

This clonotype appeared a few times. The junction and the germline gene differ at one end; a read error may be behind it. V and J are TRBV11-2 and TRBJ2-7; D not resolved. The CDR3 is 14 amino acids. The germline V gene has CDR1 SGHAT and CDR2 FQNNGV. In nucleotides, the CDR3 is TGTGCCAGCAGCTTCCAGGACGGCTCCGACGAGCAGTACTTC. The encoded protein is CASSFQDGSDEQYF. The whole variable domain, filled in from reference TRBV11-2 and TRBJ2-7, reads EAGVAQSPRYKIIEKRQSVAFWCNPISGHATLYWYQQILGQGPKLLIQFQNNGVVDDSQLPKDRFSAERLKGVDSTLKIQPAKLEDSAVYLCASSFQDGSDEQYFGPGTRLTVT.

The genes are TRBV20-1 and TRBJ2-7; D is unresolved. Germline V gene lookup returns CDR1 DFQATT and CDR2 SNEGSKA (reference sequence). V lost 0 bases to trimming and J lost 3 bases, with 15 bases between them. This CDR3 contains 15 residues. CDR3 sequence reads: CSARDLGSVGYEQYF. The CDR3 DNA is TGCAGTGCTAGAGATTTGGGATCTGTGGGCTACGAGCAGTACTTC.

This clonotype was counted ten times or more. The rearrangement links TRBV7-9 to TRBJ1-1; D might be TRBD1 (6 bases). V dropped 6 bases and J dropped 0 bases, with 20 bases sitting between them. This CDR3 spans 17 amino acids. The germline V gene has CDR1 SEHNR and CDR2 FQNEAQ (reference sequence). CDR3 nucleotides: TGTGCCAGCAGTCATACCGGGACACCGATATTGAACACTGAAGCTTTCTTT. It codes for CASSHTGTPILNTEAFF.

The chain recombines TRBV20-1 with TRBJ2-2, with TRBD1 as a possible D gene (5 bases). The CDR3 length is 14 residues. Germline V gene data show CDR1 as DFQATT and CDR2 as SNEGSKA (reference sequence). Trimming stripped 3 bases from V and 4 bases from J, with 12 bases between. The CDR3 sequence: CSARPPGRTGELFF. DNA of the CDR3: TGCAGTGCTAGGCCCCCAGGGCGCACCGGGGAGCTGTTTTTT.

As to this clonotype: A clone one base away is much larger, so this may be a read error. This sequence joins TRBV6-1 and TRBJ2-5; no clear D gene. V gave up 10 bases and J gave up 1 base, with 16 bases separating them. The CDR3 contains 14 residues. Germline V gene sequence: CDR1 MNHNS, CDR2 SASEGT. The CDR3 loop reads CANKAGPGQETQYF. The CDR3 nucleotides are TGTGCCAACAAGGCAGGCCCCGGCCAAGAGACCCAGTACTTC.

This clonotype was seen repeatedly, ten times or more. V gene TRBV7-8 combines with J gene TRBJ2-7; D ambiguous. The V end was cut by 6 bases, the J end by 0 bases, with 12 bases between. Germline CDR1 and CDR2: SGHVS and FQNEAQ. This CDR3 spans 14 amino acids. CDR3 sequence (DNA): TGTGCCAGCAGAGAGTGGACCTCCTCCTACGAGCAGTACTTC. This codes for CASREWTSSYEQYF.

In this sample, this clonotype turned up many times. CDR3 coding DNA: TGTGCCAGCAGCTTAGGGCGGAACTACAATGAGCAGTTCTTC. Translating it yields CASSLGRNYNEQFF. The chain is built from TRBV5-4 and TRBJ2-1; D is unresolved. The CDR3 totals 14 residues. CDR1 is SGHNT, CDR2 YYREEE, per germline (reference sequence). V lost 2 bases and J 3 bases, leaving 9 bases between the germline ends.

This clonotype was observed at least ten times. The chain recombines TRBV29-1 with TRBJ2-1; TRBD2 might be the D (5 bases). The CDR3 has 15 residues. CDR1 and CDR2 from the germline V gene are SQVTM and ANQGSEA. Trimming took 8 bases from V and 4 from J, leaving 21 bases between them. For the CDR3, the DNA is TGCAGCCTGTCGGCGAGGGCCTTGAGGTACAATGAGCAGTTCTTC. The encoded protein is CSLSARALRYNEQFF.

This clonotype was observed a handful of times. The chain recombines TRBV11-2 with TRBJ1-2; 9 bases line up with TRBD1. The germline gives CDR1 SGHAT, CDR2 FQNNGV. Germline trimming cut 6 bases from V and 4 bases from J; bases unmatched to any gene: 12. The CDR3 loop spans 16 amino acids. CDR3 coding DNA: TGTGCCAGCAGTCAGCTTACAGGGGGCTATGGCTATGGCTACACCTTC. Its protein product is CASSQLTGGYGYGYTF.

The chain couples TRBV29-1 to TRBJ2-1; the D gene is possibly TRBD2 (5 bases). The CDR3 runs 17 residues. Germline assignment: CDR1 SQVTM and CDR2 ANQGSEA. V lost 5 bases, J lost 0 bases, and 20 bases lay in between. CDR3 loop: CSVRLPHGVSSYNEQFF. DNA for the CDR3: TGCAGCGTTCGACTCCCCCACGGGGTGAGCTCCTACAATGAGCAGTTCTTC.

This clonotype was observed once. J is TRBJ2-3 and V is TRBV4-1, with 8 bases aligning to TRBD1. This CDR3 contains 14 residues. Germline CDR1 reads MGHRA; CDR2 reads YSYEKL. V trimming: 9 bases; J trimming: 1 base; junction bases outside the gene matches: 6. Here the CDR3 reads CASKAGGGTDTQYF. The CDR3 DNA sequence: TGCGCCAGTAAAGCAGGGGGCGGCACAGATACGCAGTATTTT.

The rearrangement uses TRBV5-4 and TRBJ2-7; 7 bases are a match to TRBD2. V was pared by 3 bases and J by 2 bases, with 5 bases of the junction left unmatched. The CDR3 runs 14 residues. CDR1 is SGHNT and CDR2 is YYREEE in the germline V gene (reference sequence). The CDR3 DNA reads TGTGCCAGCAGCTCGATAGGGAGGGCCTACGAGCAGTACTTC. Translation: CASSSIGRAYEQYF.

The chain recombines TRBV6-1 with TRBJ2-7; possible D gene TRBD2, 5 bases. The ends were cut back, 8 bases at V and 0 bases at J, with 17 bases in the middle. The CDR3 loop spans 15 amino acids. Germline CDR1 MNHNS, CDR2 SASEGT. CDR3 sequence (DNA): TGTGCCAGCCAGATTGGCGGAGGTAGCTCCTACGAGCAGTACTTC. This translates into CASQIGGGSSYEQYF.

Many counts were recorded for this clonotype. The chain joins TRBV12-3 or TRBV12-4 to TRBJ2-1; 8 bases match TRBD1. The CDR3 sequence is 18 residues long. J was trimmed by 4 bases and V by 4 bases; bases with no gene match: 15. The CDR3 is CASSSQIHRGKSYNEQFF. In DNA, the CDR3 is TGTGCCAGCAGTTCTCAAATACACAGGGGGAAGTCGTACAATGAGCAGTTCTTC.

This clonotype appeared a few times. This chain connects TRBV10-3 to TRBJ2-1, with a tentative D call TRBD1 (6 bases). Germline assignment: CDR1 ENHRY and CDR2 SYGVKD. Trimming removed 3 bases at V and 4 bases at J, with 7 bases between. CDR3 length equals 13 residues. The CDR3, as DNA: TGTGCCATCAGTGAAGGACAGTACAATGAGCAGTTCTTC. Protein product: CAISEGQYNEQFF.

The rearrangement uses TRBV19 and TRBJ1-5; D ambiguous. This CDR3 is built from 14 residues. CDR1 LNHDA and CDR2 SQIVND come from the germline V gene (reference sequence). Deletions cut 8 bases from V and 1 base from J, with 12 bases between. The CDR3: CASALFGSNQPQHF. The CDR3 DNA reads as TGTGCCAGTGCACTGTTCGGGAGCAATCAGCCCCAGCATTTT.

The CDR3 protein is CATSDFGTGGDEQYF. In nucleotides, the CDR3 is TGTGCCACCAGTGATTTCGGGACAGGGGGCGACGAGCAGTACTTC. The rearrangement joins TRBV24-1 to TRBJ2-7, with TRBD1 matching 12 bases. Germline values: CDR1 KGHDR, CDR2 SFDVKD. This CDR3 comprises 15 residues. J gave up 5 bases and V 1 base, and 2 bases lay outside the gene matches.

In its sample, this clonotype was seen many times. The rearrangement links TRBV2 to TRBJ2-1; D is perhaps TRBD2 (6 bases). This CDR3 is 15 amino acids long. The V and J ends lost 0 bases and 12 bases respectively, with 18 bases between them. Germline-derived CDR1 and CDR2 are SNHLY and FYNNEI. The CDR3 protein is CASSEAGLLVERQFF. Written as DNA, the CDR3 is TGTGCCAGCAGTGAAGCGGGACTCCTTGTTGAGCGGCAGTTCTTC.

The rearrangement links TRBV10-2 to TRBJ2-7; weak D call: TRBD1 (5 bases). CDR1 and CDR2 from the germline V gene are WSHSY and SAAADI. This CDR3 is built from 12 residues. The germline V and J ends were trimmed by 8 bases and 6 bases, with 14 bases remaining between them. CDR3 sequence: CASGARVSEQYF. CDR3 bases: TGCGCCAGCGGGGCCAGGGTGAGCGAGCAGTACTTC.

This chain joins TRBV19 and TRBJ2-2, with 11 bases matching TRBD2. Germline V gene sequence: CDR1 LNHDA, CDR2 SQIVND (reference sequence). The CDR3 runs 15 residues. V gave up 7 bases and J gave up 4 bases; unmatched junction bases: 5. The CDR3 sequence is CASKALAGGTGELFF. The DNA of the CDR3 is TGTGCCAGTAAGGCGCTAGCGGGAGGCACCGGGGAGCTGTTTTTT.

This clonotype was seen many times. This chain connects TRBV7-9 to TRBJ2-1; D is perhaps TRBD2 (7 bases). The germline CDR1 and CDR2 sequences are SEHNR and FQNEAQ (reference sequence). Trimming took off 4 bases at V and 5 bases at J, with 15 bases between the two ends. This CDR3 is 15 amino acids long. CDR3 nucleotide sequence: TGTGCCAGCAGCTCCCTGGGCGGGGGCCACAATGAGCAGTTCTTC. Its translation is CASSSLGGGHNEQFF.

The V gene is TRBV10-1, the J gene TRBJ2-7; D is undetermined. Trimming left V 4 bases short and J 5 bases short, with 15 bases between. This CDR3 contains 14 residues. Germline V gene lookup returns CDR1 WNHNN and CDR2 SYGVQD (reference sequence). The CDR3 DNA reads as TGCGCCAGCAGTGCCTTAACTGGTATGCACGAGCAGTACTTC. It is translated as CASSALTGMHEQYF.